This TCR beta chain originates from a study of T cell changes during pregnancy in multiple sclerosis. The CDR3 consists of 13 residues. The germline V gene has CDR1 MNHNS and CDR2 SASEGT. J was trimmed by 2 bases and V by 6 bases; bases with no gene match: 4. Clones were sequenced by immunoSEQ multiplex PCR, and TCRdb holds only the in-frame ones, with some missing. Of 55,000 to 70,000 clones listed, approximately 91% were seen once; the top ten hold about 0.41%. The sample here was CD4+ T cells from peripheral blood mononuclear cells, taken in the third trimester of pregnancy. This clonotype was obtained from a female donor with multiple sclerosis, enrolled in a pregnancy study. This chain joins TRBV6-1 and TRBJ2-7, with TRBD1 identical over 7 bases. In DNA form, the CDR3 reads TGTGCCAGCAGCCGGGACAGCCCCTACGAGCAGTACTTC. This codes for CASSRDSPYEQYF.